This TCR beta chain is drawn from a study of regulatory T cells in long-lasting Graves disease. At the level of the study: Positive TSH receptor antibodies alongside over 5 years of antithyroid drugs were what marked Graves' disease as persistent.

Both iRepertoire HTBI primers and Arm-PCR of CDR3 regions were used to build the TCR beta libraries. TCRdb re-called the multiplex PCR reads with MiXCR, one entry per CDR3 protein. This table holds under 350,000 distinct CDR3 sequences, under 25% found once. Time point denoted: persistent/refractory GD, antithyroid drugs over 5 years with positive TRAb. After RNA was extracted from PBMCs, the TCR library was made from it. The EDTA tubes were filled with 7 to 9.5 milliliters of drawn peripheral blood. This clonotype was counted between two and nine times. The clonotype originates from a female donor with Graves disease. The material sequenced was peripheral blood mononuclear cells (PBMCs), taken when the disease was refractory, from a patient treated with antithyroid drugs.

CDR3 nucleotide sequence: TGCAGCGTTGGGAGATCGGAAGGGCAAGAGACCCAGTACTTC. Protein sequence: CSVGRSEGQETQYF. The rearrangement links TRBV29-1 to TRBJ2-5; no reliable D call. The CDR3 runs to 14 residues. Trimming shortened V by 4 bases and J by 2 bases, and 14 bases separated the two germline ends. Germline CDR1 reads SQVTM; CDR2 reads ANQGSEA.